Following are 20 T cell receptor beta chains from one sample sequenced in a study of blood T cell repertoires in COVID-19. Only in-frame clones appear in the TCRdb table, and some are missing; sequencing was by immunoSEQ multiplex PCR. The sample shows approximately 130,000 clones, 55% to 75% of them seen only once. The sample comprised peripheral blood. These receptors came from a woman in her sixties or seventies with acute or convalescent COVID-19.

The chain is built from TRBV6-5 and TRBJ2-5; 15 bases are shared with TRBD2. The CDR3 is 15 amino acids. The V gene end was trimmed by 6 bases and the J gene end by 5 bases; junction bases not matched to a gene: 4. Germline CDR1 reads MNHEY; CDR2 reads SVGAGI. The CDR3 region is CASRGLAGGGETQYF. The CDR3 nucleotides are TGTGCCAGCAGGGGACTAGCGGGAGGAGGGGAGACCCAGTACTTC.

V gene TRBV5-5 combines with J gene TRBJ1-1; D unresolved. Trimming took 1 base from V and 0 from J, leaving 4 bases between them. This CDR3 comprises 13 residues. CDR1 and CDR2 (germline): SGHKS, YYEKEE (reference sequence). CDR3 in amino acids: CASSLFVNTEAFF. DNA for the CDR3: TGTGCCAGCAGCTTGTTCGTGAACACTGAAGCTTTCTTT.

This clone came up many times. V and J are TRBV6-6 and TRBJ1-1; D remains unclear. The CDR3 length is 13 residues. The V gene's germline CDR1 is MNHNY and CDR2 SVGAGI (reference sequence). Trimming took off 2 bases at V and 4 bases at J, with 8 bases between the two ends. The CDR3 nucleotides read TGTGCCAGCAGTTACGTCGGGAGCACTGAAGCTTTCTTT. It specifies CASSYVGSTEAFF.

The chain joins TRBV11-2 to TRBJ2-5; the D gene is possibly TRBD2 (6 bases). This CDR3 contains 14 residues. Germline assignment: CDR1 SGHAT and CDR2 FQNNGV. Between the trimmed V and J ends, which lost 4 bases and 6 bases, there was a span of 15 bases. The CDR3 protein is CASSSRAGTQTQYF. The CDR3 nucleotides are TGTGCCAGCAGCTCAAGAGCGGGTACGCAGACCCAGTACTTC. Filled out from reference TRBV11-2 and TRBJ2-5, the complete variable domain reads EAGVAQSPRYKIIEKRQSVAFWCNPISGHATLYWYQQILGQGPKLLIQFQNNGVVDDSQLPKDRFSAERLKGVDSTLKIQPAKLEDSAVYLCASSSRAGTQTQYFGPGTRLLVL.

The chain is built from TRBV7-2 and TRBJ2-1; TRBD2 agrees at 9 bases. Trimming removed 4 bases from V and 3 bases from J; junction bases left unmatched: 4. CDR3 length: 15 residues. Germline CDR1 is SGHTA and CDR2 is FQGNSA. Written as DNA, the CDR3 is TGTGCCAGCAGCTCAGCGGGGGGTCTCTACAATGAGCAGTTCTTC. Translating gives CASSSAGGLYNEQFF.

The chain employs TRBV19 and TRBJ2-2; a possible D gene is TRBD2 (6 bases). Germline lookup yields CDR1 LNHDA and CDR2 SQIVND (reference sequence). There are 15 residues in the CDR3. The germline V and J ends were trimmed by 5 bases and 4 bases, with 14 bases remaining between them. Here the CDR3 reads CASSQTRSTTGELFF. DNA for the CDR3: TGTGCCAGTAGTCAGACTAGAAGCACCACCGGGGAGCTGTTTTTT.

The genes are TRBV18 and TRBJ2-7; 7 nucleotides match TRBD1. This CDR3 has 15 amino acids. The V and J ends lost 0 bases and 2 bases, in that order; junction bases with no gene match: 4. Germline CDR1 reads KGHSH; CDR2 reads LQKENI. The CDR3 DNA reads TGTGCCAGCTCACCACCCGGCAGGGGGACCTACGAGCAGTACTTC. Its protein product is CASSPPGRGTYEQYF.

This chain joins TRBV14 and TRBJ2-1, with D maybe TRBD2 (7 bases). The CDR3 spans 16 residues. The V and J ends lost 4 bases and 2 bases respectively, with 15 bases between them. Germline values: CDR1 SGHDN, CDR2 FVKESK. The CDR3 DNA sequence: TGTGCCAGCAGCCGGGGGGGCGCAGGGCCCTACAATGAGCAGTTCTTC. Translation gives CASSRGGAGPYNEQFF.

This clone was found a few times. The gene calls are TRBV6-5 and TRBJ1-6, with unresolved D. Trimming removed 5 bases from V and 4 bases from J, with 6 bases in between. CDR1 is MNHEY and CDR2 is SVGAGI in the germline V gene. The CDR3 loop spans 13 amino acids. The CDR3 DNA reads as TGTGCCAGCAGTCGGACTTATAATTCACCCCTCCACTTT. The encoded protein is CASSRTYNSPLHF.

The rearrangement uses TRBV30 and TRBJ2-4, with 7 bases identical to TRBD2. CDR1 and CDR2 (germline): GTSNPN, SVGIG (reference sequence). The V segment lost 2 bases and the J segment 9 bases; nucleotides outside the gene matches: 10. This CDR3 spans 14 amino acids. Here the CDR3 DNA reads TGTGCCTGGAGTACACCCGGGACTATGGGCATTCAGTACTTC. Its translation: CAWSTPGTMGIQYF.

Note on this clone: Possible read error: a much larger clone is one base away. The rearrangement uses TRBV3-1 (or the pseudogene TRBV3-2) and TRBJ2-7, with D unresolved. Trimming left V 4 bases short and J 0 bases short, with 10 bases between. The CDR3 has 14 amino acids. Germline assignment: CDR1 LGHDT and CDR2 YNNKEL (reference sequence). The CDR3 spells CASSPSGYSYEQYF. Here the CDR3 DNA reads TGTGCCAGCAGCCCGTCCGGGTACTCCTACGAGCAGTACTTC.

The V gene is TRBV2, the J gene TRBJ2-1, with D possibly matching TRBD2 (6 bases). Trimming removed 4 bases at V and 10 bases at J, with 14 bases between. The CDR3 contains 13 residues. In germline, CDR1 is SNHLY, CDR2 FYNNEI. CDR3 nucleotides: TGTGCCAGCAGTGGTCCTTTACTAGCCGAGCAGTTCTTC. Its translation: CASSGPLLAEQFF.

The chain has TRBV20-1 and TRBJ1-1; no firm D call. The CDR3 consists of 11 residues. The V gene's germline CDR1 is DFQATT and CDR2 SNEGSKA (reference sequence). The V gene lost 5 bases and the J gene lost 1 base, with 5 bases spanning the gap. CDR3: CSASGNTEAFF. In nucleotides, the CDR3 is TGCAGTGCTTCGGGGAACACTGAAGCTTTCTTT.

CDR3 sequence (DNA): TGTGCCAGCAGCTTGGCCGGACAGAGAAATTCACCCCTCCACTTT. This translates into CASSLAGQRNSPLHF. The rearrangement joins TRBV5-4 to TRBJ1-6; a weak D match, TRBD1 (6 bases). The germline CDR1 and CDR2 sequences are SGHNT and YYREEE (reference sequence). V lost 0 bases to trimming and J lost 7 bases, with 11 bases between them. The CDR3 has 15 residues.

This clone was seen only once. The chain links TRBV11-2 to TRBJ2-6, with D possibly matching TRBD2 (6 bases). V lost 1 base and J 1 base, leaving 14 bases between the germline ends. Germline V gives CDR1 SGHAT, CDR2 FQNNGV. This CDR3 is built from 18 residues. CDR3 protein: CASSLVLRRASGANVLTF. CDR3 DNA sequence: TGTGCCAGCAGCTTAGTTTTGCGGAGGGCTTCTGGGGCCAACGTCCTGACTTTC.

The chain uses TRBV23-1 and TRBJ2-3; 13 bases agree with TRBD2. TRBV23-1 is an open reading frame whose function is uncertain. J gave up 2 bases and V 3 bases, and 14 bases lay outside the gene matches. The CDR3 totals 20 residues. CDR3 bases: TGCGCCAGCAGTCACGTGGAACAGAGACTAGCGGGGGGCCCCACAGATACGCAGTATTTT. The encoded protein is CASSHVEQRLAGGPTDTQYF.

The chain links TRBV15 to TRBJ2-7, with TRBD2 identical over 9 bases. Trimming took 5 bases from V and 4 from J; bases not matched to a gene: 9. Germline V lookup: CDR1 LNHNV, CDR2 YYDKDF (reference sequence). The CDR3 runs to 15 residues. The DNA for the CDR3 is TGTGCCACCAGCCTCGAGGCGGGGGGGTCTTACGAGCAGTACTTC. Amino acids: CATSLEAGGSYEQYF.

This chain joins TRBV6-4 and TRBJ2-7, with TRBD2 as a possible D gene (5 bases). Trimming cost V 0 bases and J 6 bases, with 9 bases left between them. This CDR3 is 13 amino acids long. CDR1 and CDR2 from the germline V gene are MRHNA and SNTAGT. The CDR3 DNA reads TGTGCCAGCAGTGACTCGCGAGGGAGCGAGCAGTACTTC. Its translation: CASSDSRGSEQYF.

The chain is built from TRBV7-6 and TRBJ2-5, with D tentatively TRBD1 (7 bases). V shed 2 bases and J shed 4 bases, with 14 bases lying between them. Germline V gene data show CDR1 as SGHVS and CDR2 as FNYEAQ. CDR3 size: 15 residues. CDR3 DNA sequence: TGTGCCAGCAGCTTATCAGGGGGGATTGGAGAGACCCAGTACTTC. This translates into CASSLSGGIGETQYF.

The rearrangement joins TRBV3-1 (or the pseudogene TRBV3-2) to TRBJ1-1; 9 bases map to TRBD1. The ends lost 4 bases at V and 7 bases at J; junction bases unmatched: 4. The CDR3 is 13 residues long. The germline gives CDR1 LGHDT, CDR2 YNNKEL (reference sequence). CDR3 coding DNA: TGTGCCAGCAGCCTAGGACAGGGGAATGAAGCTTTCTTT. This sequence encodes CASSLGQGNEAFF.